The subject of this entry is one TCR beta chain. The data originate from a study of blood T cell repertoires in COVID-19. Study background: Samples of COVID-19 (acute and convalescent) were obtained from the United States, Italy and Spain.

In terms of age and location, participants ranged from roughly 18 to 89 years and lived in around 22 US areas. Self-reported history from a screening survey and questionnaire set each donor's cohort. Methods used by the authors: Estimated nucleated cell counts came from reference gene primer amplification. TCRdb's table, derived via immunoSEQ multiplex PCR, lists solely in-frame clones and lacks some. The DNA gave D and trimming, while V, J and clone size come from that table. The data show under 300,000 clones, 88% seen once. CDR1 and CDR2 from the germline V gene are SGHAT and FQNNGV. The CDR3 extends over 16 amino acids. Trimming took 8 bases from V and 2 from J; bases not matched to a gene: 10.

The sequenced sample consisted of PBMCs or T cells enriched from blood (not recorded which). The rearrangement links TRBV11-2 to TRBJ2-1, with 9 nucleotides matching TRBD1. The source of this sequence is a woman aged 45 to 65 who had recovered from COVID-19. The CDR3 region is CASFSSDRGTYNEQFF. In DNA form, the CDR3 reads TGTGCCAGCTTCTCCTCGGACAGGGGAACCTACAATGAGCAGTTCTTC. The complete variable domain, with remaining parts taken from reference TRBV11-2 and TRBJ2-1, reads EAGVAQSPRYKIIEKRQSVAFWCNPISGHATLYWYQQILGQGPKLLIQFQNNGVVDDSQLPKDRFSAERLKGVDSTLKIQPAKLEDSAVYLCASFSSDRGTYNEQFFGPGTRLTVL.